One sample yielded the 22 T cell receptor beta chains listed below, sequenced in a study of T cells in Graves' hyperthyroidism and ophthalmopathy. It was RNA transcripts that yielded the amplified TCR beta CDR3 regions. RT-PCR in the first round (using the HTBI primer set) targeted the TCR CDR3. TCRdb re-called the multiplex PCR reads through MiXCR, storing one row per CDR3 protein. The sample includes about 350,000 distinct CDR3 sequences, around 18% of them seen just once. Sequenced material: blood. These receptor sequences come from a woman in her 40s with Graves' ophthalmopathy.

This clonotype was picked up many times. This chain joins TRBV5-1 and TRBJ1-1; TRBD1 might be the D (5 bases). The V end was cut by 6 bases, the J end by 0 bases, with 9 bases between. Looked up from germline, CDR1 is SGHRS and CDR2 is YFSETQ. The CDR3 is 13 residues long. The CDR3 spells CASKTDVNTEAFF. CDR3 coding DNA: TGCGCCAGCAAGACAGATGTGAACACTGAAGCTTTCTTT.

In its sample, this clonotype was seen many times. The chain has TRBV11-3 and TRBJ2-5; the match to TRBD1 covers 7 bases. The CDR3 covers 14 residues. Germline V CDR1 and CDR2: SGHNT, YENEEA. V shed 2 bases and J 4 bases; nucleotides not matched to a gene: 4. Here the CDR3 reads CASSLRQGGETQYF. Here the CDR3 DNA reads TGTGCCAGCAGCTTACGACAGGGCGGAGAGACCCAGTACTTC.

This clonotype was counted at least ten times. The gene calls are TRBV25-1 and TRBJ1-2, with D maybe TRBD1 (5 bases). Trimming stripped 3 bases from V and 0 bases from J, with 8 bases between. The CDR3 loop spans 14 amino acids. CDR1 and CDR2 (germline): MGHDK, SYGVNS. This CDR3 is CASSDWTTNYGYTF. In nucleotides, the CDR3 is TGTGCCAGCAGTGACTGGACAACTAACTATGGCTACACCTTC.

This clonotype came up a few times. The genes are TRBV11-2 and TRBJ2-7; D perhaps matches TRBD1 (6 bases). Per the germline V gene, CDR1 is SGHAT and CDR2 is FQNNGV. V was cut by 7 bases and J by 7 bases, with 11 bases left in between. The CDR3 contains 11 residues. In DNA, the CDR3 is TGTGCCAGCAACCAAGGGGGAGAGCAGTACTTC. It translates to CASNQGGEQYF.

This clonotype has ten or more counts. This chain uses TRBV6-1 with TRBJ2-7, with a tentative D call TRBD1 (6 bases). There are 15 residues in the CDR3. The germline CDR1 and CDR2 sequences are MNHNS and SASEGT. Trimming cost V 6 bases and J 3 bases, with 18 bases left between them. This CDR3 reads CASRRITGFFYEQYF. The CDR3 region has the DNA TGTGCCAGCAGGCGAATAACAGGGTTCTTCTACGAGCAGTACTTC.

The chain joins TRBV12-3 or TRBV12-4 to TRBJ2-2; 7 positions match TRBD1. J was trimmed by 0 bases and V by 7 bases; bases with no gene match: 8. This CDR3 contains 16 residues. The CDR3 region has the DNA TGTGCCAGCACCTTGTCACAGGGGACGAACACCGGGGAGCTGTTTTTT. It encodes CASTLSQGTNTGELFF.

This clonotype has just a few counts. This sequence joins TRBV4-1 and TRBJ2-7; D is possibly TRBD1 (5 bases). This CDR3 contains 14 residues. V lost 3 bases to trimming and J lost 3 bases, with 12 bases between them. Germline assignment: CDR1 MGHRA and CDR2 YSYEKL. CDR3 region: CASSHLDIRYEQYF. CDR3 DNA sequence: TGCGCCAGCAGCCATTTGGACATACGCTACGAGCAGTACTTC.

For the CDR3, the DNA is TGTGCCAGCCACAGAGGCACCGGGGAGCTGTTTTTT. It codes for CASHRGTGELFF. The gene calls are TRBV6-1 and TRBJ2-2; no reliable D call. Trimming removed 8 bases at V and 4 bases at J, with 8 bases between. Germline values: CDR1 MNHNS, CDR2 SASEGT. This CDR3 is built from 12 residues.

Ten or more counts support this clonotype. J is TRBJ2-7 and V is TRBV20-1; D is uncertain. The germline V and J ends were trimmed by 7 bases and 5 bases, with 15 bases remaining between them. The CDR3 has 12 residues. From germline, CDR1 is DFQATT and CDR2 SNEGSKA (reference sequence). This chain's CDR3 is CSVGWGRNEQYF. The CDR3 bases are TGCAGTGTGGGATGGGGAAGGAACGAGCAGTACTTC.

This clonotype was seen repeatedly, ten times or more. The gene calls are TRBV2 and TRBJ1-2; 8 nucleotides agree with TRBD1. The CDR3 spans 15 residues. Per the germline V gene, CDR1 is SNHLY and CDR2 is FYNNEI. The J segment lost 8 bases and the V segment lost 5 bases, leaving 13 bases of the junction unmatched. The CDR3, as DNA: TGTGCCAGCAGTCGCCGGACAGGGAATATCGACGGCTACACCTTC. Protein sequence: CASSRRTGNIDGYTF.

This chain uses TRBV10-1 with TRBJ1-1; D is undetermined. In germline, CDR1 is WNHNN, CDR2 SYGVQD (reference sequence). The V and J ends lost 1 base and 4 bases respectively, with 13 bases between them. The CDR3 covers 15 residues. This CDR3 reads CASSEYLIRTTEAFF. The CDR3 coding sequence is TGCGCCAGCAGTGAGTATCTGATTCGGACCACTGAAGCTTTCTTT.

At least ten counts were recorded for this clonotype. J is TRBJ1-5 and V is TRBV15; D not certain. Germline CDR1 LNHNV, CDR2 YYDKDF (reference sequence). V dropped 4 bases and J dropped 5 bases, with 6 bases sitting between them. The CDR3 is made up of 12 amino acids. DNA of the CDR3: TGTGCCACCAGCAACCCGGATCAGCCCCAGCATTTT. The encoded protein is CATSNPDQPQHF.

This clonotype showed up many times. The rearrangement joins TRBV20-1 to TRBJ2-7; 9 bases are shared with TRBD2. The CDR3 sequence is 16 residues long. The germline gives CDR1 DFQATT, CDR2 SNEGSKA (reference sequence). J gave up 5 bases and V 1 base, and 12 bases lay outside the gene matches. CDR3 nucleotides: TGCAGTGCTAGAGCTCTGACTAGCGGTTGGGGGGACGAGCAGTACTTC. It translates to CSARALTSGWGDEQYF.

This clonotype was recorded many times. The rearrangement links TRBV30 to TRBJ2-4, with 11 bases matching TRBD2. CDR3 length: 14 residues. V was clipped by 1 base and J by 10 bases; unmatched bases: 6. CDR1 is GTSNPN, CDR2 SVGIG, per germline (reference sequence). Written as DNA, the CDR3 is TGTGCCTGGAGTGGGGGGACTAGCGGTTCGATTCAGTACTTC. It is translated as CAWSGGTSGSIQYF.

In regard to this clonotype: Since a much larger clone is just one base distant, this may be a read error. The chain uses TRBV4-3 and TRBJ1-1, with a possible D match to TRBD1 (6 bases). The germline CDR1 and CDR2 sequences are LGHNA and YSLEER. The CDR3 runs to 16 residues. CDR3 bases: TGCGCCAGCAGCCAGGGGGCTGGAATGGGCTACACTGAAACTTTCTTT. It is translated as CASSQGAGMGYTETFF.

The V and J genes are TRBV19 and TRBJ2-7; 10 bases agree with TRBD2. Trimming at V came to 3 bases and at J to 1 base, leaving 6 bases not matched to a gene. From germline, CDR1 is LNHDA and CDR2 SQIVND (reference sequence). The CDR3 sequence is 16 residues long. In nucleotides, the CDR3 is TGTGCCAGTAGTATGGGGAGACTAGCGGGTTCCTACGAGCAGTACTTC. It specifies CASSMGRLAGSYEQYF.

This clonotype was counted many times. CDR3 amino acids: CAISDERNTEAFF. In DNA, the CDR3 is TGTGCCATCAGTGATGAGAGGAACACTGAAGCTTTCTTT. V usage is TRBV10-3 and J usage is TRBJ1-1; D not certain. Trimming stripped 3 bases from V and 1 base from J, with 6 bases between. The CDR3 consists of 13 residues. Looked up from germline, CDR1 is ENHRY and CDR2 is SYGVKD.

This clonotype has a count of ten or more. A much larger clone differs by one base, so this may be a read error. The chain links TRBV28 to TRBJ1-2; D is unresolved. Trimming cost V 10 bases and J 2 bases, with 8 bases left between them. CDR3 length: 11 amino acids. CDR1 MDHEN and CDR2 SYDVKM come from the germline V gene. CDR3 nucleotides: TGTGCCAACAGCAAAAACTATGGCTACACCTTC. Translated, it gives CANSKNYGYTF.

This clonotype was detected many times. The V gene is TRBV7-9, the J gene TRBJ1-5, with D perhaps TRBD1 (6 bases). CDR3 size: 12 residues. V gave up 1 base and J gave up 15 bases, with 13 bases separating them. Per the germline V gene, CDR1 is SEHNR and CDR2 is FQNEAQ (reference sequence). CDR3 bases: TGTGCCAGCAGCTTAGAGGGGGGCGCGAGGCATTTT. It translates to CASSLEGGARHF.

The chain has TRBV6-1 and TRBJ1-1; D remains ambiguous. CDR1 and CDR2 (germline): MNHNS, SASEGT. V lost 6 bases, J lost 2 bases, and 13 bases lay in between. The CDR3 length is 14 residues. CDR3 sequence (DNA): TGTGCCAGCAGGGGCCGGGCAGCTAACACTGAAGCTTTCTTT. Amino acid sequence: CASRGRAANTEAFF.

This rearrangement joins TRBV9 to TRBJ2-7; tentatively, D is TRBD1 or TRBD2 (5 bases each). Trimming cost V 0 bases and J 1 base, with 11 bases left between them. This CDR3 has 15 amino acids. Germline V gene lookup returns CDR1 SGDLS and CDR2 YYNGEE. The DNA of the CDR3 is TGTGCCAGCAGCGTAGGAGGGGATCCTTCCTACGAGCAGTACTTC. Protein sequence: CASSVGGDPSYEQYF.

This clonotype was detected many times. This chain connects TRBV10-3 to TRBJ1-5; a weak D match, TRBD1 (6 bases). Germline V CDR1 and CDR2: ENHRY, SYGVKD. The V and J ends lost 9 bases and 7 bases respectively, with 13 bases between them. The CDR3 totals 12 residues. The CDR3, as DNA: TGTGCCATACAGGGAAATGGGCAGCCCCAGCATTTT. Its protein is CAIQGNGQPQHF.